This passage covers 9 T cell receptor beta chains from one sample sequenced in a study of cytomegalovirus exposure and HLA in healthy donors (dated by TCRdb to the late 2010s). The method behind the library was the immunoSEQ multiplex PCR assay. A mixture of 60 forward primers for TCR Vbeta segments and 13 reverse primers for TCR Jbeta segments was used in the multiplex PCR. This is the immuneACCESS table as TCRdb keeps it, with only in-frame sequences that have V and J called. A part of the clones is gone; compared with another copy, unresolved V genes explain less than half, and the rest is unexplained. Recorded for this sample are some 170,000 clones; approximately 72% of them occurred a single time. Jointly, the top ten make up about 2.5% of the sample. The sequenced sample was PBMCs. The receptor source for this set is a human donor in good health.

The J gene is TRBJ2-7, the V gene TRBV19, with 10 bases lining up with TRBD2. CDR3 length: 16 residues. Unmatched junction bases numbered 12, after V lost 6 bases and J lost 4 bases. Germline CDR1 reads LNHDA; CDR2 reads SQIVND (reference sequence). Here the CDR3 reads CASSRRGTSEGYEQYF. In DNA, the CDR3 is TGTGCCAGTAGCCGCCGCGGGACTAGCGAGGGGTACGAGCAGTACTTC. The full variable domain, rest sourced from reference TRBV19 and TRBJ2-7, is DGGITQSPKYLFRKEGQNVTLSCEQNLNHDAMYWYRQDPGQGLRLIYYSQIVNDFQKGDIAEGYSVSREKKESFPLTVTSAQKNPTAFYLCASSRRGTSEGYEQYFGPGTRLTVT.

This chain connects TRBV5-1 to TRBJ2-5, with TRBD2 identical over 15 bases. CDR1 SGHRS and CDR2 YFSETQ come from the germline V gene. With 4 bases clipped from V and 7 bases from J, the junction kept 11 bases outside the gene matches. The CDR3 length is 17 residues. This CDR3 reads CASSTGLAGGTGGTQYF. The DNA for the CDR3 is TGCGCCAGCAGCACGGGACTAGCGGGGGGCACCGGCGGGACCCAGTACTTC. The full variable domain, in which reference TRBV5-1 and TRBJ2-5 provide the parts outside the CDR3, is KAGVTQTPRYLIKTRGQQVTLSCSPISGHRSVSWYQQTPGQGLQFLFEYFSETQRNKGNFPGRFSGRQFSNSRSEMNVSTLELGDSALYLCASSTGLAGGTGGTQYFGPGTRLLVL.

There are a few counts of this clone. The chain links TRBV6-6 to TRBJ2-5, with D possibly matching TRBD1 (6 bases). Germline-derived CDR1 and CDR2 are MNHNY and SVGAGI (reference sequence). This CDR3 contains 14 residues. V was clipped by 6 bases and J by 5 bases, with 16 bases between them. The CDR3 protein is CASRQGPPDETQYF. Written as DNA, the CDR3 is TGTGCCAGCAGACAGGGACCGCCCGACGAGACCCAGTACTTC.

V gene TRBV7-2 combines with J gene TRBJ2-1, with 8 positions matching TRBD2. J was trimmed by 2 bases and V by 8 bases; bases with no gene match: 5. The germline gives CDR1 SGHTA, CDR2 FQGNSA. This CDR3 is 14 amino acids long. This chain's CDR3 is CASFGGGTYNEQFF. In DNA, the CDR3 is TGTGCCAGCTTCGGGGGGGGTACCTACAATGAGCAGTTCTTC.

The chain is built from TRBV20-1 and TRBJ1-4; D is uncertain. This CDR3 region has 10 residues. With 6 bases removed from V and 4 bases from J, the gap between germline ends came to 3 bases. Germline CDR1 reads DFQATT; CDR2 reads SNEGSKA (reference sequence). CDR3 protein: CSAVNEKLFF. The CDR3, as DNA: TGCAGTGCCGTTAATGAAAAACTGTTTTTT.

The chain is built from TRBV4-1 and TRBJ1-2; no definite D call. CDR3 length: 14 residues. Germline loops: CDR1 MGHRA, CDR2 YSYEKL. Trimming stripped 1 base from V and 1 base from J, with 7 bases between. The CDR3 nucleotides are TGCGCCAGCAGCCAAGGGCCCCTTAACTATGGCTACACCTTC. It specifies CASSQGPLNYGYTF.

For this clone: In the same sample, other DNA sequences code for this CDR3. The chain recombines TRBV7-2 with TRBJ2-5, with unresolved D. The J call is uncertain, as TRBJ2-7 better fits the DNA end. CDR3 size: 11 residues. Germline-derived CDR1 and CDR2 are SGHTA and FQGNSA. The CDR3: CASSPSYEQYF. The CDR3 coding sequence is TGTGCCAGCAGCCCTTCCTACGAGCAGTACTTC.

CDR3 in DNA: TGCGCCAGCAGCCCGGTGACGCGGGATCGCGAGCAGTACTTC. Translated, it gives CASSPVTRDREQYF. The J gene is TRBJ2-7, the V gene TRBV4-1; the D gene is possibly TRBD2 (6 bases). V was trimmed by 4 bases and J by 6 bases, leaving 16 bases between them. There are 14 residues in the CDR3. Germline V gives CDR1 MGHRA, CDR2 YSYEKL.

The chain carries TRBV7-3 and TRBJ2-2; the match to TRBD1 covers 8 bases. The CDR3 length is 18 residues. The V segment lost 3 bases and the J segment 1 base; nucleotides outside the gene matches: 10. The germline V gene has CDR1 SGHTA and CDR2 FQGTGA. For the CDR3, the DNA is TGTGCCAGCAGCTTTTATAGTCCCGGGACAGGGAACACCGGGGAGCTGTTTTTT. As protein: CASSFYSPGTGNTGELFF.